The clone carrying this TCR beta chain was observed at least ten times. With V trimmed by 4 bases and J by 2 bases, 11 bases remained unmatched. The CDR3 length is 16 residues. Germline V gene lookup returns CDR1 SGHAT and CDR2 FQNNGV. The data derive from a study of OX40 agonist ivuxolimab in advanced cancers. Produced via immunoSEQ multiplex PCR; TCRdb's table is partial and in-frame only. The profile shows tens of thousands of clones, nearly 95% of them singletons. Specimen: CD4+ or CD8+ T cells sorted from blood, collected in a trial of the OX40 agonist ivuxolimab. This rearrangement joins TRBV11-2 to TRBJ2-7; the match to TRBD1 covers 7 bases. This TCR came from an adult with an advanced solid tumor such as melanoma, head and neck, liver or kidney cancer. The CDR3 DNA follows: TGTGCCAGCAGCTCAAACGTCGGGACAGCAACCTACGAGCAGTACTTC. It translates to CASSSNVGTATYEQYF.